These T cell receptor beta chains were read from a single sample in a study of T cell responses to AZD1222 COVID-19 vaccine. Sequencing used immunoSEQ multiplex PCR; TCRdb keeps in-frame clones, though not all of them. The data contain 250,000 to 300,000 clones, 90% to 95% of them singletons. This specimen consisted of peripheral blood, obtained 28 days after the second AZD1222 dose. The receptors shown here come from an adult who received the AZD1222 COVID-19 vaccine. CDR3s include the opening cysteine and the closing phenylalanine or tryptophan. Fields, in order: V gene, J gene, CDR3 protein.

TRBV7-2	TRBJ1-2	CASSQRTGMDGYTF
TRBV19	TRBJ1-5	CASSTYEAQPQHF
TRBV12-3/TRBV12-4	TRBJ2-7	CASSLVTGNRQYF
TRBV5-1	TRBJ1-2	CASSLAPGGGGYTF
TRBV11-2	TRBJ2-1	CASSLAPSSHNEQFF
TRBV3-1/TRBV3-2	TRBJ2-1	CASSPRGGAYNEQFF
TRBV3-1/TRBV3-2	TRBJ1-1	CASSHQGVAEAFF
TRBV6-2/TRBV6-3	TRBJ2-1	CASSYIRGNEQFF
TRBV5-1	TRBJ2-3	CASSLQGTDTQYF
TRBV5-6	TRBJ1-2	CASSLSGSVNYGYTF
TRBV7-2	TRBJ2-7	CASSLYLDPYEQYF
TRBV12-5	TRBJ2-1	CASGPGTPPNNEQFF
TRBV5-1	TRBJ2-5	CASSPTSDRRETQYF
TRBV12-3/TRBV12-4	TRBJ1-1	CASTLRRGTEAFF
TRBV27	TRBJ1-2	CASSRQGAIGGYTF
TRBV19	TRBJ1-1	CASSTRQGLNTEAFF